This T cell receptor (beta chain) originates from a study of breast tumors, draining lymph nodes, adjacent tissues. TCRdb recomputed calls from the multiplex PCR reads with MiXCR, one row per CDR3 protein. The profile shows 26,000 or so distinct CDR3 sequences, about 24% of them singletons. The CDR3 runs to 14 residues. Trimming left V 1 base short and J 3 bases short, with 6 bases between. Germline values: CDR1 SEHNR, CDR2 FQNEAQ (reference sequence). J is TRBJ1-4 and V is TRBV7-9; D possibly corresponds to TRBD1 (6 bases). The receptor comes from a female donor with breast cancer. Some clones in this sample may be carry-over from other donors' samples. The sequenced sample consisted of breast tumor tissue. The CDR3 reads CASSLGGPNEKLFF. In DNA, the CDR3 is TGTGCCAGCAGCTTAGGGGGGCCTAATGAAAAACTGTTTTTT.